The next 2 T cell receptor beta chains were all read from a single sample in a study of technical replicates of blood from several donors. The table came from immunoSEQ multiplex PCR; TCRdb's copy has only in-frame clones and leaves some out. The sample lists approximately 100,000 clones, 95% to 96% seen once, with over 0.2% in the top ten. The sequencing input was T cells isolated from PBMCs. These receptors came from a human donor in good health.

The chain combines TRBV15 with TRBJ1-3; unclear D gene. V was trimmed by 0 bases and J by 4 bases, leaving 7 bases between them. The germline gives CDR1 LNHNV, CDR2 YYDKDF (reference sequence). The CDR3 totals 14 residues. The CDR3 sequence is CATSRDATGNTIYF. CDR3 DNA: TGTGCCACCAGCAGAGATGCTACGGGAAACACCATATATTTT.

The sample holds one count of this clone. This chain joins TRBV20-1 and TRBJ1-3; the match to TRBD1 covers 7 bases. V lost 6 bases and J lost 7; bases outside the gene matches: 3. Germline CDR1 DFQATT, CDR2 SNEGSKA (reference sequence). The CDR3 is 11 residues long. CDR3 sequence reads: CSARQGNTIYF. In DNA, the CDR3 is TGCAGTGCCCGACAGGGTAACACCATATATTTT.